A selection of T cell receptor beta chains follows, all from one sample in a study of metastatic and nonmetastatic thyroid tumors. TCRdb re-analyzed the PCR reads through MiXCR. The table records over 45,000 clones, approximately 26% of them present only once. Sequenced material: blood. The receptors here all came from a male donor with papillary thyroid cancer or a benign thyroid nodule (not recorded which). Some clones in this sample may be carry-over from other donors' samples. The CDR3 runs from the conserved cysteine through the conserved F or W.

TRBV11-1,CASSPSREGGSYEQYF
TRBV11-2,CASSYGSHNEQFF
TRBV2,CASSYPGRANEKLFF
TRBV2,CASSEAGDSPYEQYF
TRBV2,CASSEAVGQQETQYF
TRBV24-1,CATSDPGQDHTGELFF
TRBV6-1,CASTLAPGDSGELFF
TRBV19,CASSPRTASNQPQHF
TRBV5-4,CASSQLPGQYQETQYF
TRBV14,CASSQERPYGYTF
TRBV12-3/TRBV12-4,CASTDRGAEAFF
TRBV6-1,CASSGSSGGTSTDTQYF
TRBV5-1,CASRGQGNYEQYF
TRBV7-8,CASSSWADRGTEAFF
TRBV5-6,CASSLGQDITGELFF
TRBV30,CAWSRGTLATNEKLFF
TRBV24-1,CATSDRASGNTGELFF
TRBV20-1,CSALQVSPYEQYF
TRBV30,CAWSVTGKGQFF
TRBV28,CASRSGGISYEQYF
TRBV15,CATSPEFAAGGGTDTQYF
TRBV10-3,CAISESRGGNTESFF
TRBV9,CASSATLGQGGLREKLFF
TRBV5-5,CASSARGGETQYF
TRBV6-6,CASSYEGALYEQYF
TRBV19,CASRTWTTAAEQYF
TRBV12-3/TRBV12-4,CASTRGQLNTEAFF
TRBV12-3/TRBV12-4,CASSLWGTAEAFF
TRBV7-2,CASSLAVSGGASIEQFF
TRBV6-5,CASSYSGGPRADTQYF
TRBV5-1,CASSPGDRLNTEAFF
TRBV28,CASSPRTAMNTEAFF
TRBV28,CASSLARISEAFF
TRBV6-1,CASSERTGGSYNEQFF
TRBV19,CASSTGTSGPSYNEQFF
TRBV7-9,CASSLYDVADGELFF
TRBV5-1,CASSLGLARTYEQYF
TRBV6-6,CASSYRPLGSGSSTDTQYF
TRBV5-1,CASSLIAGVPHEQYF
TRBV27,CASSTDRGHTEDFF
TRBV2,CASSEALGLLNEQFF
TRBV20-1,CCAGSLSSNRDQPQHF
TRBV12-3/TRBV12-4,CASSLLQGRRDEQYF
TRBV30,CAWSRTVNTEAFF
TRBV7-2,CASSLASDTQYF
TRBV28,CASKSGPGRRGREQYF
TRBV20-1,CSAPTGGYEQYF
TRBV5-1,CASSFGQSPNYGYTF
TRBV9,CASSVGVSRSTDTQYF
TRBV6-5,CASSYKGANSPLHF
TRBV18,CASSQGQGRLARGYEQYF
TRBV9,CASSVATLGRNEQFF
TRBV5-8,CASSLLAGQETQYF